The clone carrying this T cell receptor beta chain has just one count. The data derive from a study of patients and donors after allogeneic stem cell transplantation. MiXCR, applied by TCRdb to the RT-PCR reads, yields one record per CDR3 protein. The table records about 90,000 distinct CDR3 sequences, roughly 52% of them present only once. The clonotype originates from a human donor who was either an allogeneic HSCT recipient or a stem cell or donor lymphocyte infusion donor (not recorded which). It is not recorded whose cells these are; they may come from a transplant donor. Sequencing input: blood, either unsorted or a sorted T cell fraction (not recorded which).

In DNA, the CDR3 is TGTGCCAGCAGTTTATGGGGCGGCGAGCAGTACTTC. Protein product: CASSLWGGEQYF. The V gene is TRBV27, the J gene TRBJ2-7, with D tentatively TRBD1 (5 bases). The length of the CDR3 is 12 residues. Germline values: CDR1 MNHEY, CDR2 SMNVEV (reference sequence). V was trimmed by 1 base and J by 6 bases, leaving 7 bases between them.